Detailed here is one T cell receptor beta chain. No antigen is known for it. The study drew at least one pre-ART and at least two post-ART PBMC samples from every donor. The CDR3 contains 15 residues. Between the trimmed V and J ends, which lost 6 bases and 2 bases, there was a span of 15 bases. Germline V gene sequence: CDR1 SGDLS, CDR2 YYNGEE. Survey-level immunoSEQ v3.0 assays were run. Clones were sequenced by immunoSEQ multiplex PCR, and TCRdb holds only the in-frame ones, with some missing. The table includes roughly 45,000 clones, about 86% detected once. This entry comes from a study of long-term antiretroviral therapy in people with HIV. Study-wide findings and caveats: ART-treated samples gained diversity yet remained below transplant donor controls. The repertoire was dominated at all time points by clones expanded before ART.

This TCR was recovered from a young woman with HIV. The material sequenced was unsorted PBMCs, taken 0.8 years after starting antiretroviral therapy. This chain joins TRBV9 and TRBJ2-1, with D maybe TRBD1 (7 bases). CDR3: CASTARGATYNEQFF. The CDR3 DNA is TGTGCCAGCACCGCCAGGGGGGCCACCTACAATGAGCAGTTCTTC.